The T cell receptor beta chain under discussion was sequenced for a study of cytomegalovirus exposure and HLA in healthy donors. Regarding this clone: Its target is unknown.

The PCR was carried out with 60 Vbeta primers and 13 Jbeta primers. In the original processing: Unique TCR beta chains totaled 80 million to 100 million in a later count, with roughly 12 million of them shared. Method: immunoSEQ multiplex PCR; TCRdb's copy keeps in-frame clones and lacks some. V, J and clone size were drawn from that table, and D and trimming were deduced from the DNA. The data hold roughly 80,000 clones, with around 81% observed a single time. Study outcomes and limitations: Among TCR beta chains, those listed as cytomegalovirus-associated numbered some 170. About 87% or about 30% of the time was how often most TCR beta V segments were productive, according to an earlier analysis.

J gave up 3 bases and V 4 bases, and 12 bases lay outside the gene matches. This CDR3 has 19 amino acids. Germline assignment: CDR1 SGHRS and CDR2 YFSETQ. The source material was PBMCs. The chain combines TRBV5-1 with TRBJ2-1, with TRBD2 identical over 14 bases. The TCR was taken from a woman aged 30 to 39 in good health and CMV-seronegative. CDR3 loop: CASSAPGTSGSLNYNEQFF. The CDR3 coding sequence is TGCGCCAGCAGCGCCCCCGGGACTAGCGGGAGTTTGAACTACAATGAGCAGTTCTTC.